This T cell receptor (beta chain) comes out of a study of beta chain features in type 1 diabetes. Overall study: The examined sorted cells totaled approximately 100 million across samples.

Once sorted, every population was more than 95% pure. The sequenced template was cDNA made from the entire isolated RNA. The method was immunoSEQ multiplex PCR; TCRdb's version includes in-frame clones alone and lacks a portion of them. The sample has under 90,000 clones, approximately 32% seen once. V shed 5 bases, J shed 2 bases, and the junction held 4 bases outside the gene matches. The CDR3 extends over 14 amino acids. Germline V gives CDR1 MNHEY, CDR2 SVGAGI. This clonotype originated in a woman between 18 and 29 years old in good health. Specimen: stem cell memory CD4+ T cells from blood. The chain combines TRBV6-5 with TRBJ2-5; 8 positions match TRBD1. In DNA, the CDR3 is TGTGCCAGCAGTAAAAGACAGGGGCAAGAGACCCAGTACTTC. Protein product: CASSKRQGQETQYF.